This TCR beta chain is from a study of cytomegalovirus exposure and HLA in healthy donors. From the 120-subject validation cohort, which was separate from the roughly 610-subject first cohort, the donors were drawn. Measured with immunoSEQ multiplex PCR; TCRdb has only the in-frame clones, and not every one. The sample shows 140,000 to 150,000 clones, roughly 93% of them seen only once. Study-level findings and limits: Most TCR sequences showed up rarely, but some public TCRs showed up in many donors. In vitro confirmation showed a few CMV-associated chains to be CMV antigen specific. 164 TCR beta chains were listed as cytomegalovirus-associated.

This clone was detected once. The antigen is unknown. Looked up from germline, CDR1 is SEHNR and CDR2 is FQNEAQ (reference sequence). This CDR3 is built from 14 residues. V gave up 5 bases and J gave up 3 bases; unmatched junction bases: 6. The receptor comes from a man between 18 and 29 years old in good health and CMV-seropositive. Sequencing was done on a sample of PBMCs. The gene calls are TRBV7-9 and TRBJ2-7, with TRBD1 matching 8 bases. CDR3 nucleotide sequence: TGTGCCAGCAGCGAGACCGGGACAGGCTACGAGCAGTACTTC. Protein product: CASSETGTGYEQYF.